What follows are 13 T cell receptor beta chains derived from one specimen sequenced in a study of blood T cell repertoires in COVID-19. Method: immunoSEQ multiplex PCR; TCRdb's copy keeps in-frame clones and lacks some. The sample gives a few hundred thousand clones, 80% to 90% of which show up once; roughly a tenth is in the top ten. Sequenced sample: peripheral blood. The source is a woman aged 70 to 79 with COVID-19, enrolled during active disease.

The chain uses TRBV3-1 (or the pseudogene TRBV3-2) and TRBJ2-7, with D hard to call. The germline V and J ends were trimmed by 1 base and 6 bases, with 7 bases remaining between them. The CDR3 spans 12 residues. Germline-derived CDR1 and CDR2 are LGHDT and YNNKEL (reference sequence). The CDR3 is CASSQASFEQYF. The CDR3 DNA reads TGTGCCAGCAGCCAAGCTAGTTTCGAGCAGTACTTC.

The V and J genes are TRBV11-2 and TRBJ1-6; TRBD1 matches at 7 bases. There are 15 residues in the CDR3. The germline gives CDR1 SGHAT, CDR2 FQNNGV. Trimming cost V 5 bases and J 2 bases; bases outside gene matches: 3. CDR3 in amino acids: CASSQGVAYNSPLHF. The DNA of the CDR3 is TGTGCCAGCAGCCAGGGGGTCGCCTATAATTCACCCCTCCACTTT.

This clone was found once. The J gene is TRBJ2-1, the V gene TRBV3-1 (or the pseudogene TRBV3-2); 9 bases align to TRBD1. V was pared by 1 base and J by 4 bases, with 2 bases of the junction left unmatched. The CDR3 is 15 amino acids. Germline V lookup: CDR1 LGHDT, CDR2 YNNKEL (reference sequence). CDR3 in DNA: TGTGCCAGCAGCCAAGGACAGGGGGAATACAATGAGCAGTTCTTC. As protein: CASSQGQGEYNEQFF.

This sequence joins TRBV7-9 and TRBJ1-4, with 7 bases that match TRBD1. The length of the CDR3 is 14 residues. Germline V gives CDR1 SEHNR, CDR2 FQNEAQ (reference sequence). The V gene end was trimmed by 3 bases and the J gene end by 7 bases; junction bases not matched to a gene: 5. This CDR3 is CASSFDRDSEKLFF. In nucleotides, the CDR3 is TGTGCCAGCAGCTTCGACCGGGACAGTGAAAAACTGTTTTTT.

Here the CDR3 reads CASSLARVDEQYF. For the CDR3, the DNA is TGTGCCAGCTCACTTGCCAGGGTAGATGAGCAGTACTTC. This chain joins TRBV18 and TRBJ2-7; possibly TRBD1 for D (5 bases). CDR1 KGHSH and CDR2 LQKENI come from the germline V gene. The CDR3 is 13 residues long. Trimming removed 4 bases at V and 7 bases at J, with 14 bases between.

V gene TRBV5-1 combines with J gene TRBJ2-5, with D perhaps TRBD1 (5 bases). CDR1 is SGHRS, CDR2 YFSETQ, per germline. CDR3 length: 14 amino acids. V lost 4 bases and J 1 base, leaving 11 bases between the germline ends. The DNA for the CDR3 is TGCGCCAGCAGCGTGACAGCTACCCAAGAGACCCAGTACTTC. Residues: CASSVTATQETQYF.

The chain links TRBV6-2 or TRBV6-3 to TRBJ2-5; 15 bases are a match to TRBD2. This CDR3 is 17 amino acids long. The germline V gene encodes CDR1 MNHEY and CDR2 SVGEGT. Losses at the gene ends were 2 bases for V and 1 base for J; bases not matched to a gene: 2. This CDR3 is CASSYGTSGRFQETQYF. The CDR3 region has the DNA TGTGCCAGCAGTTACGGGACTAGCGGGAGGTTCCAAGAGACCCAGTACTTC.

This clone was found once. The rearrangement uses TRBV30 and TRBJ2-5, with a tentative D call TRBD1 (6 bases). Germline values: CDR1 GTSNPN, CDR2 SVGIG (reference sequence). V shed 2 bases and J shed 4 bases, with 14 bases lying between them. The length of the CDR3 is 14 residues. The CDR3 loop is CAWSLLDRRETQYF. CDR3 nucleotides: TGTGCCTGGAGTCTTCTTGACAGGCGAGAGACCCAGTACTTC.

The chain uses TRBV30 and TRBJ2-7; perhaps TRBD2 as D (5 bases). This CDR3 region has 13 residues. V shed 4 bases and J shed 3 bases, with 13 bases lying between them. Germline assignment: CDR1 GTSNPN and CDR2 SVGIG (reference sequence). CDR3 residues: CAWNPSRDYEQYF. In DNA, the CDR3 is TGTGCCTGGAATCCCTCGAGGGACTACGAGCAGTACTTC. Drawing the rest from reference TRBV30 and TRBJ2-7, the complete variable domain is SQTIHQWPATLVQPVGSPLSLECTVEGTSNPNLYWYRQAAGRGLQLLFYSVGIGQISSEVPQNLSASRPQDRQFILSSKKLLLSDSGFYLCAWNPSRDYEQYFGPGTRLTVT.

As concerns this clone: The same CDR3 also results from other DNA sequences found in this sample. The chain is built from TRBV7-2 and TRBJ1-4, with D hard to call. The CDR3 covers 14 residues. Germline CDR1 is SGHTA and CDR2 is FQGNSA. The V end was cut by 4 bases, the J end by 8 bases, with 14 bases between. The CDR3 bases are TGTGCCAGCAGCTCCGGGTTGGTGCGGGAAAAACTGTTTTTT. Encoded protein: CASSSGLVREKLFF.

This chain links TRBV2 with TRBJ1-5, with D possibly TRBD1 on 6 matching bases. Trimming pared 4 bases from V and 2 bases from J, leaving 9 bases between. Germline assignment: CDR1 SNHLY and CDR2 FYNNEI. This CDR3 comprises 14 residues. CDR3 sequence reads: CASSGGRGNQPQHF. The CDR3 nucleotides are TGTGCCAGCAGTGGGGGGCGCGGCAATCAGCCCCAGCATTTT.

This clone was seen a few times. The chain couples TRBV27 to TRBJ2-1; D is unclear. In germline, CDR1 is MNHEY, CDR2 SMNVEV (reference sequence). The CDR3 is 14 amino acids. Trimming took off 5 bases at V and 2 bases at J, with 10 bases between the two ends. The CDR3 sequence: CASSQRGPYNEQFF. CDR3 in DNA: TGTGCCAGCAGTCAGAGAGGCCCCTACAATGAGCAGTTCTTC.

The genes are TRBV21-1 and TRBJ2-7; the DNA was not used to check the table's D call, TRBD1. TRBV21-1 constitutes a pseudogene. The CDR3 length is 14 residues. CDR3 amino acids: CASSRQGVAYEQYF. The CDR3 nucleotides are TGTGCCAGCAGTCGACAGGGGGTGGCCTACGAGCAGTACTTC.